This T cell receptor (beta chain) was recorded in a study of blood T cell repertoires in COVID-19. Followed longitudinally, the Seattle patients had been enrolled during active infection. The CDR3 runs to 17 residues. The V gene lost 5 bases and the J gene lost 0 bases, with 21 bases spanning the gap. Germline CDR1 reads SGHRS; CDR2 reads YFSETQ. The table came from immunoSEQ multiplex PCR; TCRdb's copy has only in-frame clones and leaves some out. The sample has a few hundred thousand clones, approximately 89% seen once. This chain links TRBV5-1 with TRBJ2-7; unclear D gene. The specimen was peripheral blood. The sequence derives from a woman aged 25 to 39 with COVID-19, enrolled during active disease. CDR3 loop: CASRPRGPDASSYEQYF. In DNA form, the CDR3 reads TGCGCCAGCAGACCCCGAGGTCCAGACGCGAGCTCCTACGAGCAGTACTTC.